This TCR beta chain was sequenced in a study of early T cells in non-severe SARS-CoV-2 infection. As for the study in general: The sequenced material was bulk RNA from unsorted whole blood, and its chains were unpaired. Study outcomes and limitations: VDJdb-based annotation leaned toward anti-spike CD8 responses and missed private and CD4 specificities.

Remarks on this clonotype: Its antigen is unknown.

V lost 7 bases and J lost 2; bases outside the gene matches: 3. The CDR3 consists of 15 residues. TCRdb redid the calling of the 5' RACE reads with MiXCR, one entry per CDR3 protein. The table has roughly 50,000 distinct CDR3 sequences, about 8% seen once; the top ten hold roughly a tenth. The origin of this receptor is an adult who was a healthcare worker with PCR-confirmed SARS-CoV-2 infection or an uninfected control (not recorded which). The chain is built from TRBV12-3 or TRBV12-4 and TRBJ2-1; TRBD2 matches 12 bases. The sequences come from whole blood, collected at baseline. The CDR3 spells CASTSSGRAYNEQFF. In DNA, the CDR3 is TGTGCCAGCACCTCTAGCGGGAGGGCCTACAATGAGCAGTTCTTC.